Listed below are T cell receptor beta chains from one sample, sequenced in a study of CD8+ T cells in alopecia areata. Assay used: immunoSEQ multiplex PCR; TCRdb lists only in-frame clones, some missing. The data show 150,000 to 200,000 clones, roughly 50% seen once. The sample comprised CD4+ T cells sorted from blood. All receptors come from a human donor in good health. CDR3s include the opening cysteine and the closing phenylalanine or tryptophan. The D gene is left open where the match is weak. Not all rows give a size; the values are once, few, many and, for expanded clones, a class.

clone_size	v_call	d_call	j_call	cdr3_nt	cdr3_aa
once	TRBV2	TRBD1	TRBJ2-1	TGTGCCAGCAGCGGGGGACAGGGATCCTACAATGAGCAGTTCTTC	CASSGGQGSYNEQFF
few	TRBV10-3	.	TRBJ1-3	TGTGCCATCAGGGGAAGCTCTGGAAACACCATATATTTT	CAIRGSSGNTIYF
.	TRBV5-1	TRBD2	TRBJ2-1	TGCGCCAGCAGCTCCTTCGGACTAGCGGGAGCGGGTGAGCAGTTCTTC	CASSSFGLAGAGEQFF
few	TRBV7-2	.	TRBJ1-2	TGTGCCAGCAGCTTAGCCTTCGGCAGCCTAATCTATGGCTACACCTTC	CASSLAFGSLIYGYTF
few	TRBV5-1	.	TRBJ2-5	TGCGCCAGCAGCTTGGTCCAGGCAGGGACCCAGTACTTC	CASSLVQAGTQYF
.	TRBV28	TRBD2	TRBJ2-2	TGTGCCAGCAAACTAGCGGGGGACCCGAACACCGGGGAGCTGTTTTTT	CASKLAGDPNTGELFF
few	TRBV5-1	.	TRBJ2-2	TGCGCCAGCAGCGTCCAACTCAGGGCAAAGCCGTTTACCGGGGAGCTGTTTTTT	CASSVQLRAKPFTGELFF
few	TRBV27	.	TRBJ2-7	TGTGCCAGCAGCCGACCCCCGGGACACCTTTTTTACGAGCAGTACTTC	CASSRPPGHLFYEQYF
few	TRBV5-6	.	TRBJ2-7	TGTGCCAGCAGCTTGGAACATTTTGGGGGACGAGAGCAGTACTTC	CASSLEHFGGREQYF
.	TRBV29-1	.	TRBJ2-3	TGCAGCGCTAAGCGGGTAGTCACAGATACGCAGTATTTT	CSAKRVVTDTQYF
.	TRBV27	.	TRBJ2-7	TGTGCCAGCAGTCCCCCCGGCGGTGCCTACGAGCAGTACTTC	CASSPPGGAYEQYF
.	TRBV29-1	TRBD1	TRBJ1-1	TGCAGCGTCCACAGGGGGAACACTGAAGCTTTCTTT	CSVHRGNTEAFF
.	TRBV11-2	.	TRBJ2-1	TGTGCCAGCAGCCCCGAGCGCAATGAGCAGTTCTTC	CASSPERNEQFF
.	TRBV9	.	TRBJ2-5	TGTGCCAGCAGCGTTCAAGCGGCAGAGACCCAGTACTTC	CASSVQAAETQYF
.	TRBV7-9	TRBD2	TRBJ2-3	TGTGCCAGCAGTCTGGGGCTCTCTAGCGGAGGGCCTAGCACAGATACGCAGTATTTT	CASSLGLSSGGPSTDTQYF
.	TRBV15	.	TRBJ2-7	TGTGCCACCAGCAGAGGCCTTGGTGACTCCTACGAGCAGTACTTC	CATSRGLGDSYEQYF
.	TRBV5-1	TRBD1	TRBJ2-2	TGCGCCAGCAGCTTGGCTCGGACAGGGAACACCGGGGAGCTGTTTTTT	CASSLARTGNTGELFF
once	TRBV7-9	.	TRBJ2-6	TGTGCCAGCAGCTTAATATTAGTTGCTGGGGCCAACGTCCTGACTTTC	CASSLILVAGANVLTF
few	TRBV29-1	.	TRBJ1-1	TGCAGCGGGGGACAAACAGAAGCTTTCTTT	CSGGQTEAFF
.	TRBV6-6	.	TRBJ2-7	TGTGCCAGCAGTTACTCGGGCAGAAGCGAGCAGTACTTC	CASSYSGRSEQYF
.	TRBV4-1	TRBD2	TRBJ2-7	TGCGCCAGCAGCCGGGGACTAGCGGGAGTGGGCGAGCAGTACTTC	CASSRGLAGVGEQYF
few	TRBV18	.	TRBJ2-1	TGTGCCAGCTTGGGGGGTCGACAGGAGCAGTTCTTC	CASLGGRQEQFF
few	TRBV29-1	.	TRBJ1-1	TGCAGCGCTGGATCGGCCAACACTGAAGCTTTCTTT	CSAGSANTEAFF
.	TRBV9	.	TRBJ1-3	TGTGCCAGCAGCGCCACCACCAACTCTGGAAACACCATATATTTT	CASSATTNSGNTIYF
.	TRBV5-4	.	TRBJ2-1	TGTGCCAGCAGCCCCCGGGGCATCCTCAATGAGCAGTTCTTC	CASSPRGILNEQFF
few	TRBV7-8	TRBD1	TRBJ1-3	TGTGCCAGCAGCTTAGCGAACAGTGGGACAGACATATATTTT	CASSLANSGTDIYF
.	TRBV29-1	TRBD2	TRBJ2-1	TGCAGCGTGGCCGGGACTAAGGAGTTCTTC	CSVAGTKEFF
few	TRBV12-5	.	TRBJ2-3	TGTGCTAGTGGACCGACCCGTAGCACAGATACGCAGTATTTT	CASGPTRSTDTQYF
.	TRBV30	.	TRBJ2-2	TGTGCCTGGACACTCACCGGGGAGCTGTTTTTT	CAWTLTGELFF
.	TRBV6-5	.	TRBJ1-1	TGTGCCAGCAGTTACTCGACGGGGGAAGCTTTCTTT	CASSYSTGEAFF
.	TRBV7-9	TRBD2	TRBJ2-3	TGTGCCAGCAGTTTAGCGGGAACGGTCCCAGATACGCAGTATTTT	CASSLAGTVPDTQYF
.	TRBV30	.	TRBJ2-7	TGTGCCTGGAGTGTACAAATCTACGAGCAGTACTTC	CAWSVQIYEQYF
.	TRBV2	TRBD1	TRBJ1-2	TGTGCCAGCAGTAACCGGGACAGCTATGGCTACACCTTC	CASSNRDSYGYTF
.	TRBV7-9	.	TRBJ2-3	TGTGCCAGCAGCTCCTATACAGATACGCAGTATTTT	CASSSYTDTQYF
few	TRBV6-5	.	TRBJ1-1	TGTGCCAGCAGCCAGGGTTTTTGGGACGGAGCTTTCTTT	CASSQGFWDGAFF
few	TRBV15	.	TRBJ2-5	TGTGCCACCAGCAGTCAGAAGGGAGAGACCCAGTACTTC	CATSSQKGETQYF
few	TRBV28	.	TRBJ2-3	TGTGCCAGCAGTTTGACCTATACGCAGTATTTT	CASSLTYTQYF
.	TRBV7-2	.	TRBJ1-2	TGTGCCAGCAGCCCGAACGGACGGACTCAGGGTGGCTACACCTTC	CASSPNGRTQGGYTF
.	TRBV6-5	TRBD1	TRBJ1-2	TGTGCCAGCAGTCCAGGGGGCAACTATGGCTACACCTTC	CASSPGGNYGYTF
few	TRBV29-1	TRBD2	TRBJ2-3	TGCAGCGTTGAAGGGACTGTAGCGGGAGCGATAGATACGCAGTATTTT	CSVEGTVAGAIDTQYF
.	TRBV5-1	TRBD2	TRBJ2-3	TGCGCCAGCAGGGCCGCACTAGCGGGAGTCGCAGATACGCAGTATTTT	CASRAALAGVADTQYF
once	TRBV19	.	TRBJ1-5	TGTGCCAGTAGTATTCCCTCCCTAGGTGTGAAGCCCCAGCATTTT	CASSIPSLGVKPQHF
.	TRBV7-6	.	TRBJ2-1	TGTGCCAGCGGCAACGACAATGAGCAGTTCTTC	CASGNDNEQFF
once	TRBV11-2	.	TRBJ1-2	TGTGCCAGCACCCCACAGGCTACCTATGGCTACACCTTC	CASTPQATYGYTF
.	TRBV4-1	TRBD2	TRBJ2-1	TGCGCCAGCAGCCCGCGTAGTAGCGGGAGGCCGGGCAATGAGCAGTTCTTC	CASSPRSSGRPGNEQFF
.	TRBV28	.	TRBJ1-2	TGTGCCAGCAGTTTATGGCAGGGGCAAGGCTACACCTTC	CASSLWQGQGYTF
few	TRBV9	.	TRBJ1-5	TGTGCCAGCAGCGCGGTGGACAGCTTCAATCAGCCCCAGCATTTT	CASSAVDSFNQPQHF
.	TRBV7-8	.	TRBJ1-1	TGTGCCAGCAGCTTAGTCCAGGGTAGGGCTGAAGCTTTCTTT	CASSLVQGRAEAFF
few	TRBV5-6	TRBD2	TRBJ2-6	TGTGCCAGCAGCCGGCGGGGGTCTGGGGCCAACGTCCTGACTTTC	CASSRRGSGANVLTF
few	TRBV7-9	.	TRBJ1-1	TGTGCCAGCAGCTTGGGACGGGAAACTGAAGCTTTCTTT	CASSLGRETEAFF
.	TRBV9	TRBD2	TRBJ2-1	TGTGCCAGCAGCGGTACCGGGACTAGCGGGATGAAGCAGTTCTTC	CASSGTGTSGMKQFF